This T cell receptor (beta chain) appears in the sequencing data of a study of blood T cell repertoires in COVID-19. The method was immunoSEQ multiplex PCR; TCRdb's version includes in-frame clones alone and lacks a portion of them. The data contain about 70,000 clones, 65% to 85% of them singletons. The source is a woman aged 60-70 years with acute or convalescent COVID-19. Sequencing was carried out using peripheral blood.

This CDR3 reads CASSVAGTGDNSPLHF. The CDR3 coding sequence is TGTGCCAGCAGCGTAGCAGGGACAGGGGATAATTCACCCCTCCACTTT. V is TRBV9 and J is TRBJ1-6, with TRBD1 matching 10 bases. CDR3 length: 16 amino acids. In germline, CDR1 is SGDLS, CDR2 YYNGEE. Unmatched junction bases numbered 2, after V lost 0 bases and J lost 5 bases.